One and the same sample provided the 26 T cell receptor beta chains below, sequenced in a study of shared clonotypes between healthy human individuals. TCRdb's table, derived via immunoSEQ multiplex PCR, lists solely in-frame clones and lacks some. The data show some 2,500,000 clones, more than 85% seen once. The material sequenced was naive CD4+ T cells from PBMCs. Subset described: CD45RA+ positively selected. Every receptor here comes from a man between 18 and 35 years old in good health. Some clones in this sample may be carry-over from other donors' samples.

The chain employs TRBV5-4 and TRBJ1-5; 7 bases match TRBD1. From germline, CDR1 is SGHNT and CDR2 YYREEE (reference sequence). The CDR3 length is 14 residues. J was trimmed by 2 bases and V by 3 bases; bases with no gene match: 2. The CDR3 coding sequence is TGTGCCAGCAGCTCTGACAGGGGCAATCAGCCCCAGCATTTT. It encodes CASSSDRGNQPQHF.

The chain carries TRBV20-1 and TRBJ2-7; D is unclear. The length of the CDR3 is 11 residues. The V end was cut by 5 bases, the J end by 7 bases, with 12 bases between. Germline V gene sequence: CDR1 DFQATT, CDR2 SNEGSKA (reference sequence). CDR3 nucleotides: TGCAGTGCTCCCGAGGTGGGGGAGCAGTACTTC. Protein: CSAPEVGEQYF.

The chain couples TRBV7-2 to TRBJ2-3; 10 positions match TRBD2. The germline CDR1 and CDR2 sequences are SGHTA and FQGNSA. The CDR3 is 16 residues long. Trimming at V came to 1 base and at J to 6 bases, leaving 7 bases not matched to a gene. CDR3 coding DNA: TGTGCCAGCAGCTTAGTGCCGGGACTAGCGACTGATACGCAGTATTTT. Residues: CASSLVPGLATDTQYF.

This sequence joins TRBV7-2 and TRBJ1-2; 8 bases line up with TRBD1. The CDR3 spans 19 residues. The germline CDR1 and CDR2 sequences are SGHTA and FQGNSA. Unmatched junction bases numbered 14, after V lost 2 bases and J lost 0 bases. CDR3 nucleotides: TGTGCCAGCAGCTTAAGGAGCGGACAGGGCTTCTCCTCTAACTATGGCTACACCTTC. Protein sequence: CASSLRSGQGFSSNYGYTF.

This clone has just a few counts. The same CDR3 also results from other DNA sequences found in this sample. The chain employs TRBV20-1 and TRBJ1-2, with 7 nucleotides matching TRBD1. Germline CDR1 is DFQATT and CDR2 is SNEGSKA (reference sequence). J was trimmed by 8 bases and V by 5 bases; bases with no gene match: 2. The CDR3 runs 10 residues. In nucleotides, the CDR3 is TGCAGTGCTCAGGGGGGGGGCTACACCTTC. Translated, it gives CSAQGGGYTF.

CDR3 coding DNA: TGCGCCAGCAGCCAAACAGGGGGCGGGACTGAAGCTTTCTTT. This sequence encodes CASSQTGGGTEAFF. V and J are TRBV4-1 and TRBJ1-1, with TRBD1 matching over 9 bases. Germline CDR1 reads MGHRA; CDR2 reads YSYEKL. The CDR3 has 14 amino acids. V shed 2 bases and J 5 bases; nucleotides not matched to a gene: 3.

Concerning this clone: Other DNA variants within this sample encode the same CDR3. This sequence joins TRBV10-3 and TRBJ2-7; 10 nucleotides match TRBD1. The CDR3 loop spans 13 amino acids. The V and J ends lost 6 bases and 5 bases, in that order; junction bases with no gene match: 4. CDR1 is ENHRY, CDR2 SYGVKD, per germline. The chain's CDR3 is CAISRQGAHEQYF. DNA for the CDR3: TGTGCCATCAGCAGACAGGGGGCACACGAGCAGTACTTC.

The chain uses TRBV14 and TRBJ2-5, with 11 bases matching TRBD1. After removal of 4 bases from V and 4 bases from J, the junction contained 5 bases not matched to a gene. The germline CDR1 and CDR2 sequences are SGHDN and FVKESK. This CDR3 contains 15 residues. The DNA of the CDR3 is TGTGCCAGCAGCCCGGACAGGGGGCTGGGAGAGACCCAGTACTTC. It encodes CASSPDRGLGETQYF. Variable domain in full (rest from reference TRBV14 and TRBJ2-5): EAGVTQFPSHSVIEKGQTVTLRCDPISGHDNLYWYRRVMGKEIKFLLHFVKESKQDESGMPNNRFLAERTGGTYSTLKVQPAELEDSGVYFCASSPDRGLGETQYFGPGTRLLVL.

The J gene is TRBJ2-7, the V gene TRBV28, with 10 bases aligning to TRBD1. The CDR3 runs 15 residues. With 1 base clipped from V and 6 bases from J, the junction kept 6 bases outside the gene matches. Germline CDR1 MDHEN, CDR2 SYDVKM. The CDR3 DNA reads TGTGCCAGCAGTTTATTCTGGGACAGGGGTGGCGAGCAGTACTTC. This codes for CASSLFWDRGGEQYF.

The chain links TRBV10-3 to TRBJ2-7; 10 bases fit TRBD1. This CDR3 has 16 residues. Germline V lookup: CDR1 ENHRY, CDR2 SYGVKD. With 6 bases clipped from V and 2 bases from J, the junction kept 10 bases outside the gene matches. CDR3 sequence reads: CAISDPGQGNPYEQYF. DNA for the CDR3: TGTGCCATCAGCGACCCGGGACAGGGGAACCCCTACGAGCAGTACTTC.

Points on this clone: Other DNA sequences of this sample code for an identical CDR3. The rearrangement links TRBV28 to TRBJ1-1; unclear D gene. Trimming pared 3 bases from V and 2 bases from J, leaving 4 bases between. CDR1 is MDHEN, CDR2 SYDVKM, per germline. The length of the CDR3 is 12 residues. The CDR3 sequence: CASSFINTEAFF. DNA for the CDR3: TGTGCCAGCAGTTTTATAAACACTGAAGCTTTCTTT.

The chain has TRBV7-6 and TRBJ2-1, with TRBD2 as a possible D gene (5 bases). The V end was cut by 1 base, the J end by 3 bases, with 10 bases between. Per germline, CDR1 SGHVS and CDR2 FNYEAQ. This CDR3 comprises 15 residues. For the CDR3, the DNA is TGTGCCAGCAGCTTAGAGCCTAGCTTCTACAATGAGCAGTTCTTC. As protein: CASSLEPSFYNEQFF.

The chain joins TRBV27 to TRBJ2-7, with 11 bases fitting TRBD1. This CDR3 is built from 14 residues. Unmatched junction bases numbered 3, after V lost 8 bases and J lost 0 bases. Germline-derived CDR1 and CDR2 are MNHEY and SMNVEV (reference sequence). The CDR3 bases are TGTGCCAGCCGCGGGACAGGGGGCTCCTACGAGCAGTACTTC. Translated: CASRGTGGSYEQYF.

To note about this clone: Other nucleotide sequences from this sample produce the same CDR3. In DNA, the CDR3 is TGTGCCAGCAGCTTGGACCGGGGAAGATACGAGCAGTACTTC. It specifies CASSLDRGRYEQYF. V and J are TRBV5-4 and TRBJ2-7; D might be TRBD2 (5 bases). CDR3 length: 14 residues. Germline loops: CDR1 SGHNT, CDR2 YYREEE (reference sequence). Deletions cut 0 bases from V and 4 bases from J, with 11 bases between.

The chain couples TRBV5-1 to TRBJ2-1; 10 bases map to TRBD1. The germline CDR1 and CDR2 sequences are SGHRS and YFSETQ. This CDR3 is built from 16 residues. The ends lost 4 bases at V and 6 bases at J; junction bases unmatched: 10. CDR3 coding DNA: TGCGCCAGCAGCGTACAAGGACAGGGGGTTGCCAATGAGCAGTTCTTC. Its translation: CASSVQGQGVANEQFF.

V and J are TRBV7-2 and TRBJ2-1; a possible D gene is TRBD1 (5 bases). V was trimmed by 5 bases and J by 1 base, leaving 15 bases between them. The CDR3 length is 16 residues. Germline values: CDR1 SGHTA, CDR2 FQGNSA. The CDR3 spells CASSGAGVVSYNEQFF. In DNA, the CDR3 is TGTGCCAGCAGCGGGGCCGGCGTTGTATCCTACAATGAGCAGTTCTTC.

V is TRBV27 and J is TRBJ2-5, with 8 bases identical to TRBD1. Germline V lookup: CDR1 MNHEY, CDR2 SMNVEV (reference sequence). Trimming removed 2 bases from V and 2 bases from J; junction bases left unmatched: 4. The CDR3 is 15 amino acids. CDR3 protein: CASSLRTGWQETQYF. CDR3 DNA sequence: TGTGCCAGCAGTTTAAGGACAGGGTGGCAAGAGACCCAGTACTTC.

This clone was recorded a few times. The rearrangement links TRBV27 to TRBJ1-2; a possible D gene is TRBD1 (6 bases). CDR3 length equals 14 residues. V was clipped by 4 bases and J by 3 bases, with 12 bases between them. Germline V gives CDR1 MNHEY, CDR2 SMNVEV (reference sequence). CDR3 coding DNA: TGTGCCAGCAGTTCACAGGGCCTAGACTATGGCTACACCTTC. It yields the protein CASSSQGLDYGYTF.

This clone has a single count. J is TRBJ2-5 and V is TRBV6-6, with 7 bases lining up with TRBD2. Germline V gene sequence: CDR1 MNHNY, CDR2 SVGAGI (reference sequence). The CDR3 runs to 16 residues. V was clipped by 2 bases and J by 0 bases; unmatched bases: 6. CDR3 residues: CASSYAGDTYQETQYF. The CDR3 bases are TGTGCCAGCAGTTACGCGGGGGATACGTACCAAGAGACCCAGTACTTC.

This clone has only one observation. V gene TRBV5-6 combines with J gene TRBJ1-1; D gene uncertain. The germline gives CDR1 SGHDT, CDR2 YYEEEE. The germline V and J ends were trimmed by 0 bases and 1 base, with 7 bases remaining between them. The CDR3 has 14 residues. CDR3 nucleotides: TGTGCCAGCAGCTTGGACGGGAGGAACACTGAAGCTTTCTTT. It specifies CASSLDGRNTEAFF.

The J gene is TRBJ2-7, the V gene TRBV7-7; no definite D call. V lost 5 bases, J lost 1 base, and 12 bases lay in between. The CDR3 loop spans 14 amino acids. The V gene's germline CDR1 is SSHAT and CDR2 FNYEAQ (reference sequence). For the CDR3, the DNA is TGTGCCAGCAGCCCCCTCGGTCGATCCTACGAGCAGTACTTC. Residues: CASSPLGRSYEQYF.

V is TRBV20-1 and J is TRBJ1-1, with D unclear. V shed 3 bases and J shed 7 bases, with 9 bases lying between them. The CDR3 is 11 amino acids. CDR1 is DFQATT, CDR2 SNEGSKA, per germline (reference sequence). The CDR3: CSASRGREAFF. CDR3 nucleotide sequence: TGCAGTGCTAGTCGAGGTCGTGAAGCTTTCTTT.

Of note for this clone: Other DNA sequences within the sample encode an identical CDR3. J is TRBJ2-5 and V is TRBV27, with TRBD1 identical over 7 bases. Trimming cost V 3 bases and J 5 bases; bases outside gene matches: 6. The CDR3 length is 14 residues. The V gene's germline CDR1 is MNHEY and CDR2 SMNVEV (reference sequence). The CDR3 coding sequence is TGTGCCAGCAGTTTGGTAGGGGGCAGGGAGACCCAGTACTTC. It specifies CASSLVGGRETQYF.

Details on this clone: This sample includes further DNA sequences coding for the same CDR3. The chain combines TRBV28 with TRBJ2-6; D not certain. This CDR3 has 14 amino acids. Trimming cost V 2 bases and J 1 base, with 3 bases left between them. CDR1 and CDR2 (germline): MDHEN, SYDVKM. The CDR3 DNA follows: TGTGCCAGCAGTTTACCTTCTGGGGCCAACGTCCTGACTTTC. It encodes CASSLPSGANVLTF.

Concerning this clone: Other DNA sequences from this sample encode an identical CDR3 as well. The chain is built from TRBV6-6 and TRBJ1-2; weak D call: TRBD1 (5 bases). CDR3 length: 12 amino acids. From germline, CDR1 is MNHNY and CDR2 SVGAGI (reference sequence). With 6 bases removed from V and 1 base from J, the gap between germline ends came to 6 bases. The DNA of the CDR3 is TGTGCCAGCAGCGACAGTAACTATGGCTACACCTTC. It codes for CASSDSNYGYTF.

This clone was picked up one time. The genes are TRBV29-1 and TRBJ2-7; D possibly corresponds to TRBD2 (5 bases). Trimming removed 3 bases at V and 9 bases at J, with 15 bases between. Germline V gene data show CDR1 as SQVTM and CDR2 as ANQGSEA. CDR3 size: 12 residues. In DNA form, the CDR3 reads TGCAGCGTTGAGAAGGAGCCCGCGGGGCAGTACTTC. Protein product: CSVEKEPAGQYF.